The 20 T cell receptor beta chains below were found in one sample sequenced in a study of blood T cell repertoires in COVID-19. Only in-frame clones appear in the TCRdb table, and some are missing; sequencing was by immunoSEQ multiplex PCR. The sample consists of 25,000 to 35,000 clones, about 78% of them appearing once. Input material: peripheral blood. All receptors come from a boy aged 2-9 years with active or convalescent COVID-19.

This clone has ten or more counts. The rearrangement links TRBV7-9 to TRBJ2-5; TRBD1 aligns across 12 bases. This CDR3 region has 14 residues. Germline V gene sequence: CDR1 SEHNR, CDR2 FQNEAQ (reference sequence). V was clipped by 5 bases and J by 9 bases; unmatched bases: 7. The CDR3: CASSTGQGANPQYF. The CDR3 coding sequence is TGTGCCAGCAGCACGGGACAGGGGGCGAATCCCCAGTACTTC.

The chain links TRBV7-9 to TRBJ2-7, with TRBD1 matching 7 bases. The CDR3 has 13 amino acids. The trim removed 6 bases at V and 4 bases at J, leaving 6 bases unmatched. The germline V gene has CDR1 SEHNR and CDR2 FQNEAQ (reference sequence). The CDR3 loop is CASRSGQIYEQYF. CDR3 coding DNA: TGTGCCAGCAGATCGGGACAGATTTACGAGCAGTACTTC. Combining the CDR3 with reference TRBV7-9 and TRBJ2-7 gives the whole variable domain DTGVSQNPRHKITKRGQNVTFRCDPISEHNRLYWYRQTLGQGPEFLTYFQNEAQLEKSRLLSDRFSAERPKGSFSTLEIQRTEQGDSAMYLCASRSGQIYEQYFGPGTRLTVT.

The CDR3 DNA reads TGTGCCAGCAGTCCGCACGGCGGGGCCGACGAGCAGTACGTC. Its protein product is CASSPHGGADEQYV. The gene calls are TRBV28 and TRBJ2-7, with D maybe TRBD2 (6 bases). The V and J ends lost 5 bases and 5 bases respectively, with 16 bases between them. CDR3 length: 14 residues. CDR1 is MDHEN and CDR2 is SYDVKM in the germline V gene.

This clone was seen a handful of times. V is TRBV6-1 and J is TRBJ1-6, with D perhaps TRBD1 (6 bases). This CDR3 is 15 amino acids long. Germline V CDR1 and CDR2: MNHNS, SASEGT. The V gene lost 2 bases and the J gene lost 9 bases, with 14 bases spanning the gap. CDR3 nucleotide sequence: TGTGCCAGCAGTGAATTGCGGGGGCTGGGTTCACCCCTCCACTTT. Residues: CASSELRGLGSPLHF.

The CDR3 loop is CASSRAGTAEAFF. In nucleotides, the CDR3 is TGTGCCAGCAGTCGGGCCGGGACAGCTGAAGCTTTCTTT. J is TRBJ1-1 and V is TRBV14; 7 bases are shared with TRBD1. Germline V gene sequence: CDR1 SGHDN, CDR2 FVKESK. J was trimmed by 6 bases and V by 6 bases; bases with no gene match: 7. The CDR3 has 13 residues. Looking up the rest from reference TRBV14 and TRBJ1-1 gives the full variable domain: EAGVTQFPSHSVIEKGQTVTLRCDPISGHDNLYWYRRVMGKEIKFLLHFVKESKQDESGMPNNRFLAERTGGTYSTLKVQPAELEDSGVYFCASSRAGTAEAFFGQGTRLTVV.

The V and J genes are TRBV5-4 and TRBJ2-5; 13 nucleotides align to TRBD2. CDR1 and CDR2 (germline): SGHNT, YYREEE (reference sequence). The CDR3 runs to 16 residues. J lost 4 bases, V lost 4 bases, and 7 bases had no gene match. The CDR3, as DNA: TGTGCCAGCAGCGAACTAGCGGGGGGGCTCGGAGAGACCCAGTACTTC. Protein product: CASSELAGGLGETQYF.

The rearrangement joins TRBV9 to TRBJ1-5, with TRBD1 identical over 8 bases. The CDR3 is made up of 15 amino acids. V was clipped by 3 bases and J by 4 bases; unmatched bases: 6. Germline V gene sequence: CDR1 SGDLS, CDR2 YYNGEE. For the CDR3, the DNA is TGTGCCAGCAGCGGCCGGGACAGGCCGAATCAGCCCCAGCATTTT. It is translated as CASSGRDRPNQPQHF. Full variable domain (rest looked up from reference TRBV9 and TRBJ1-5): DSGVTQTPKHLITATGQRVTLRCSPRSGDLSVYWYQQSLDQGLQFLIQYYNGEERAKGNILERFSAQQFPDLHSELNLSSLELGDSALYFCASSGRDRPNQPQHFGDGTRLSIL.

This clone has a handful of counts. V usage is TRBV7-4 and J usage is TRBJ2-3; 10 bases agree with TRBD2. This CDR3 region has 15 residues. The germline CDR1 and CDR2 sequences are SGHVT and SQSDAQ. V was clipped by 3 bases and J by 4 bases; unmatched bases: 4. CDR3 residues: CASSFPSGSPDTQYF. The CDR3 DNA reads TGTGCCAGCAGCTTCCCTAGCGGGAGCCCAGATACGCAGTATTTT.

The V and J genes are TRBV6-6 and TRBJ2-1, with 7 bases aligning to TRBD1. The CDR3 spans 15 residues. J lost 7 bases, V lost 2 bases, and 8 bases had no gene match. The germline CDR1 and CDR2 sequences are MNHNY and SVGAGI (reference sequence). CDR3 nucleotides: TGTGCCAGCAGTTACACCATGACAGGGTCGAATGAGCAGTTCTTC. It is translated as CASSYTMTGSNEQFF.

The rearrangement joins TRBV9 to TRBJ2-2, with unresolved D. CDR3 length equals 14 residues. Looked up from germline, CDR1 is SGDLS and CDR2 is YYNGEE. V lost 3 bases to trimming and J lost 0 bases, with 6 bases between them. Here the CDR3 reads CASSASPNTGELFF. The CDR3 region has the DNA TGTGCCAGCAGCGCGTCCCCGAACACCGGGGAGCTGTTTTTT.

About this clone itself: Distinct nucleotide sequences in the sample also encode this CDR3. The chain has TRBV6-5 and TRBJ1-2; 7 nucleotides agree with TRBD1. CDR1 and CDR2 from the germline V gene are MNHEY and SVGAGI. J gave up 6 bases and V 2 bases, and 3 bases lay outside the gene matches. The CDR3 is 13 residues long. CDR3 DNA sequence: TGTGCCAGCAGTTACAGGGGGCTGAATGGCTACACCTTC. As protein: CASSYRGLNGYTF.

Notes on this clone: Other DNA variants within this sample encode the same CDR3. CDR3 protein: CASSLEGGIGAQPQHF. The CDR3 DNA follows: TGTGCCAGCAGCTTAGAGGGCGGGATAGGGGCCCAGCCCCAGCATTTT. J is TRBJ1-5 and V is TRBV11-2; D is possibly TRBD1 (5 bases). Per germline, CDR1 SGHAT and CDR2 FQNNGV. The CDR3 spans 16 residues. Deletions cut 0 bases from V and 7 bases from J, with 16 bases between. Together with reference TRBV11-2 and TRBJ1-5, the CDR3 gives the full variable domain: EAGVAQSPRYKIIEKRQSVAFWCNPISGHATLYWYQQILGQGPKLLIQFQNNGVVDDSQLPKDRFSAERLKGVDSTLKIQPAKLEDSAVYLCASSLEGGIGAQPQHFGDGTRLSIL.

This clone occurred a few times. The J gene is TRBJ2-3, the V gene TRBV19; 15 bases agree with TRBD2. Germline assignment: CDR1 LNHDA and CDR2 SQIVND (reference sequence). The CDR3 covers 15 residues. V trimming: 7 bases; J trimming: 6 bases; junction bases outside the gene matches: 5. CDR3 sequence: CASTGTSGRRDTQYF. CDR3 in DNA: TGTGCCAGTACCGGGACTAGCGGGAGGAGGGATACGCAGTATTTT.

This chain joins TRBV28 and TRBJ2-1; no definite D call. Between the trimmed V and J ends, which lost 3 bases and 6 bases, there was a span of 9 bases. The CDR3 is 13 amino acids. Looked up from germline, CDR1 is MDHEN and CDR2 is SYDVKM. The CDR3 protein is CASSFGVGNEQFF. The CDR3 DNA is TGTGCCAGCAGTTTCGGAGTAGGCAATGAGCAGTTCTTC.

This chain uses TRBV5-1 with TRBJ1-2; D possibly corresponds to TRBD1 (6 bases). Germline V gene data show CDR1 as SGHRS and CDR2 as YFSETQ. The CDR3 covers 13 residues. The V and J ends lost 0 bases and 6 bases respectively, with 9 bases between them. The CDR3 coding sequence is TGCGCCAGCAGCTTGGACAGGGAAGATGGCTACACCTTC. Translating it yields CASSLDREDGYTF.

With regard to this clone: The junction does not match germline at one end; this may be a read error. The genes are TRBV4-1 and TRBJ2-1, with 15 bases aligning to TRBD2. CDR3 length equals 18 residues. Germline V gene data show CDR1 as MGHRA and CDR2 as YSYEKL. CDR3 DNA: TGCGCCAGCAGCGAAGAGGGACTAGCGGGAGGATCGTACAATGAGCAGTTCTTC. Protein sequence: CASSEEGLAGGSYNEQFF.

V and J are TRBV4-3 and TRBJ2-3; D might be TRBD1 (6 bases). In germline, CDR1 is LGHNA, CDR2 YSLEER. CDR3 size: 19 residues. V lost 3 bases and J 2 bases, leaving 24 bases between the germline ends. The CDR3 DNA reads as TGCGCCAGCAGCCATGCCTTAACGTCAGGGGTTTCCCACACAGATACGCAGTATTTT. It is translated as CASSHALTSGVSHTDTQYF.

This chain links TRBV15 with TRBJ2-7, with 16 positions matching TRBD2. The CDR3 length is 16 residues. J gave up 6 bases and V 4 bases, and 6 bases lay outside the gene matches. Germline values: CDR1 LNHNV, CDR2 YYDKDF (reference sequence). CDR3 bases: TGTGCCACCAGCACAGGGACTAGCGGGAGGGCCGGCGAGCAGTACTTC. Translated: CATSTGTSGRAGEQYF.

In its sample, this clone was seen a few times. The chain joins TRBV3-1 (or the pseudogene TRBV3-2) to TRBJ1-1, with D uncertain. Trimming shortened V by 1 base and J by 2 bases, and 14 bases separated the two germline ends. CDR3 length: 16 residues. The germline CDR1 and CDR2 sequences are LGHDT and YNNKEL (reference sequence). CDR3 sequence (DNA): TGTGCCAGCAGCCAAGTTCAGGAGGGATTCAACACTGAAGCTTTCTTT. It specifies CASSQVQEGFNTEAFF.

V usage is TRBV5-1 and J usage is TRBJ1-6; 8 nucleotides line up with TRBD1. CDR3 length: 17 residues. The J segment lost 5 bases and the V segment lost 0 bases, leaving 7 bases of the junction unmatched. Per germline, CDR1 SGHRS and CDR2 YFSETQ. The CDR3 sequence is CASSLGQGAGNNSPLHF. The CDR3 DNA reads TGCGCCAGCAGCTTGGGGCAGGGGGCCGGGAATAATTCACCCCTCCACTTT.